What follows are 10 T cell receptor beta chains derived from one specimen sequenced in a study of blood T cells in healthy people across ages. Together with a sample-barcoded 5' primer, a J-beta primer mix was included in a second PCR lasting 7 to 11 cycles. Each CDR3 protein gets one entry after TCRdb re-called the 5' RACE reads with MiXCR. The table has about 1.8 million distinct CDR3 sequences, 49% seen once; the top ten hold less than 2.5%. The sequenced material came from blood. The receptors were gathered from a woman in her thirties or forties in good health.

The genes are TRBV20-1 and TRBJ2-5; D remains ambiguous. Germline CDR1 is DFQATT and CDR2 is SNEGSKA (reference sequence). The CDR3 runs 13 residues. V shed 6 bases and J shed 2 bases, with 13 bases lying between them. The CDR3 bases are TGCAGTGCGGACCCATCACTACAAGAGACCCAGTACTTC. Its protein product is CSADPSLQETQYF.

The V call is TRBV10-3, the J call TRBJ1-1; the D is unclear. Trimming took off 6 bases at V and 3 bases at J, with 2 bases between the two ends. The germline CDR1 and CDR2 sequences are ENHRY and SYGVKD. The CDR3 is 10 amino acids. CDR3 coding DNA: TGTGCCATCAGCGACACTGAAGCTTTCTTT. Translation: CAISDTEAFF.

This chain uses TRBV20-1 with TRBJ1-2; D is possibly TRBD1 (6 bases). The germline V gene has CDR1 DFQATT and CDR2 SNEGSKA (reference sequence). Trimming took 5 bases from V and 6 from J, leaving 19 bases between them. This CDR3 comprises 14 residues. CDR3 bases: TGCAGTGCTCCCCTCCTTGGGAGGACAGATGGCTACACCTTC. Translating gives CSAPLLGRTDGYTF.

This clonotype was detected a few times. The genes are TRBV20-1 and TRBJ2-1; D is unclear. V was clipped by 3 bases and J by 5 bases, with 11 bases between them. The CDR3 runs to 13 residues. Germline lookup yields CDR1 DFQATT and CDR2 SNEGSKA (reference sequence). The CDR3 region is CSARLPRHNEQFF. The CDR3, as DNA: TGCAGTGCTAGGCTCCCCAGGCACAATGAGCAGTTCTTC.

This clonotype was counted only a few times. The chain links TRBV7-9 to TRBJ1-2; no reliable D call. This CDR3 region has 15 residues. Germline V gene sequence: CDR1 SEHNR, CDR2 FQNEAQ (reference sequence). V was trimmed by 5 bases and J by 5 bases, leaving 18 bases between them. Written as DNA, the CDR3 is TGTGCCAGCAGCCCAGGAGGAAGGGTTGGTTATGGCTACACCTTC. This gives the protein CASSPGGRVGYGYTF.

The CDR3 sequence is CASSAGLAGGVTQYF. CDR3 nucleotides: TGCGCCAGCAGCGCGGGACTAGCGGGGGGGGTTACGCAGTATTTT. This chain connects TRBV4-3 to TRBJ2-3; 16 bases map to TRBD2. The CDR3 totals 15 residues. Germline V gene sequence: CDR1 LGHNA, CDR2 YSLEER. The V gene end was trimmed by 5 bases and the J gene end by 8 bases; junction bases not matched to a gene: 4.

This clonotype occurred many times. The chain combines TRBV20-1 with TRBJ2-7; 11 bases map to TRBD1. V shed 0 bases, J shed 1 base, and the junction held 11 bases outside the gene matches. Per the germline V gene, CDR1 is DFQATT and CDR2 is SNEGSKA (reference sequence). The CDR3 spans 18 residues. In nucleotides, the CDR3 is TGCAGTGCTAGAGAGGAAGGGACAGGGGGACTAGGTTCCTACGAGCAGTACTTC. Translated, it gives CSAREEGTGGLGSYEQYF.

This clonotype was recorded a few times. The CDR3: CASSQSKQVQEQFF. The CDR3, as DNA: TGTGCCAGCAGCCAGAGTAAACAGGTCCAGGAGCAGTTCTTC. V gene TRBV3-1 combines with J gene TRBJ2-1; possible D gene TRBD1, 5 bases. V lost 3 bases, J lost 10 bases, and 16 bases lay in between. Germline lookup yields CDR1 LGHDT and CDR2 YNNKEL (reference sequence). The CDR3 has 14 amino acids.

The chain is built from TRBV20-1 and TRBJ2-1; 7 positions match TRBD1. Germline V gene data show CDR1 as DFQATT and CDR2 as SNEGSKA (reference sequence). The CDR3 totals 13 residues. The junction had 2 bases not matched to a gene; V was cut back by 2 bases and J by 4 bases. The CDR3 DNA follows: TGCAGTGCTAGACCGACAGGGTACAATGAGCAGTTCTTC. Amino acid sequence: CSARPTGYNEQFF.

This sequence joins TRBV6-2 or TRBV6-3 and TRBJ2-1, with TRBD1 matching 9 bases. V shed 2 bases, J shed 5 bases, and the junction held 10 bases outside the gene matches. The CDR3 is made up of 17 amino acids. Germline V gene sequence: CDR1 MNHEY, CDR2 SVGEGT. The CDR3 nucleotides are TGTGCCAGCAGTTACCCCGGACAGGGGAGAGGCCACAATGAGCAGTTCTTC. The encoded protein is CASSYPGQGRGHNEQFF.